Listed below are T cell receptor beta chains from one sample, sequenced in a study of T cells after yellow fever vaccination. TCRdb re-analysed the 5' RACE reads in MiXCR, keeping a single row per CDR3 protein. Of some 80,000 distinct CDR3 sequences listed, 13% were seen once; the top ten hold around 24%. Sequencing used CD8+ T cells not binding an NS4B(214-222) dextramer, sorted from PBMCs, obtained 21 days after the first yellow fever vaccination. The receptors stem from a man younger than 30 who received the YFV17D yellow fever vaccine. CDR3s include the opening cysteine and the closing phenylalanine or tryptophan. A D gene is named only where the DNA matches it firmly. Clone size appears in some rows only: once, few, many, or a class for an expanded clone.

d_call: TRBD1; clone_size: few; j_call: TRBJ2-3; v_call: TRBV20-1; cdr3_nt: TGCAGTGCTAGCCTGGACAGGACCAACACAGATACGCAGTATTTT; cdr3_aa: CSASLDRTNTDTQYF
d_call: .; clone_size: few; j_call: TRBJ1-1; v_call: TRBV7-9; cdr3_nt: TGTGCCAGCAGGGGTATGAACACTGAAGCTTTCTTT; cdr3_aa: CASRGMNTEAFF
d_call: TRBD2; clone_size: .; j_call: TRBJ2-7; v_call: TRBV11-2; cdr3_nt: TGTGCCAGCAGCTTAGATGGGCTAGCGGGGGGACTGAGCTCCTACGAGCAGTACTTC; cdr3_aa: CASSLDGLAGGLSSYEQYF
d_call: .; clone_size: few; j_call: TRBJ1-6; v_call: TRBV11-2; cdr3_nt: TGTGCCAGCAGCTTAATGGAGGGGGTGGAGGGTTTGGCCCTCCACTTT; cdr3_aa: CASSLMEGVEGLALHF
d_call: TRBD1; clone_size: .; j_call: TRBJ1-1; v_call: TRBV7-8; cdr3_nt: TGTGCCAGCAGCCACAGGGGGCGAATCACTGAAGCTTTCTTT; cdr3_aa: CASSHRGRITEAFF
d_call: .; clone_size: .; j_call: TRBJ2-7; v_call: TRBV6-5; cdr3_nt: TGTGCCAGCAGTTACGGAACCAGCGCATTCTACGAGCAGTACTTC; cdr3_aa: CASSYGTSAFYEQYF
d_call: TRBD2; clone_size: many; j_call: TRBJ2-3; v_call: TRBV4-2; cdr3_nt: TGTGCCAGCAGCCAAGATGCGGCGGGGGGGAGCACAGATACGCAGTATTTT; cdr3_aa: CASSQDAAGGSTDTQYF
d_call: .; clone_size: .; j_call: TRBJ1-6; v_call: TRBV7-9; cdr3_nt: TGTGCCAGCAGCCATAACCACCTCGATAATTCACCCCTCCACTTT; cdr3_aa: CASSHNHLDNSPLHF
d_call: TRBD2; clone_size: .; j_call: TRBJ2-2; v_call: TRBV4-1; cdr3_nt: TGCGCCAGCAGCCAGGCGGGGGTTCCGAACACCGGGGAGCTGTTTTTT; cdr3_aa: CASSQAGVPNTGELFF
d_call: .; clone_size: few; j_call: TRBJ2-1; v_call: TRBV4-2; cdr3_nt: TGTGCCAGCAGCCAGGGAGGAGAAGCAAATGAGCAGTTCTTC; cdr3_aa: CASSQGGEANEQFF
d_call: TRBD2; clone_size: few; j_call: TRBJ2-2; v_call: TRBV7-9; cdr3_nt: TGTGCCAGCAGCTCTAGCGGGCCTACCGGGGAGCTGTTTTTT; cdr3_aa: CASSSSGPTGELFF
d_call: .; clone_size: few; j_call: TRBJ2-7; v_call: TRBV9; cdr3_nt: TGTGCCAGCAGCGTAGGAGGTAGCGGACTCTACGAGCAGTACTTC; cdr3_aa: CASSVGGSGLYEQYF
d_call: .; clone_size: .; j_call: TRBJ2-5; v_call: TRBV20-1; cdr3_nt: TGCAGTGGGGACAGTGGGAGGCGGGAGACCCAGTACTTC; cdr3_aa: CSGDSGRRETQYF
d_call: .; clone_size: .; j_call: TRBJ2-3; v_call: TRBV4-1; cdr3_nt: TGCGCCAGCAGCCGCTCTACATTGTCCAGGGATGCCCCAGCCGGCACAGATACGCAGTATTTT; cdr3_aa: CASSRSTLSRDAPAGTDTQYF
d_call: .; clone_size: .; j_call: TRBJ2-3; v_call: TRBV9; cdr3_nt: TGTGCCAGCAGCGCTCCCCCGGGCACAGATACGCAGTATTTT; cdr3_aa: CASSAPPGTDTQYF
d_call: .; clone_size: many; j_call: TRBJ2-4; v_call: TRBV5-1; cdr3_nt: TGCGCCAGCAGCTTAACTCCTTGGGGGGCGGGACTAGCCAAAAACATTCAGTACTTC; cdr3_aa: CASSLTPWGAGLAKNIQYF
d_call: .; clone_size: .; j_call: TRBJ2-1; v_call: TRBV29-1; cdr3_nt: TGCAGCGTTGAGTTGGGCAGGTTGTATGAGCAGTTCTTC; cdr3_aa: CSVELGRLYEQFF
d_call: .; clone_size: few; j_call: TRBJ1-3; v_call: TRBV4-2; cdr3_nt: TGTGCCAGCAGCCGCCTAAGAGAAGACTCTGGAAACACCATATATTTT; cdr3_aa: CASSRLREDSGNTIYF
d_call: TRBD1; clone_size: .; j_call: TRBJ2-1; v_call: TRBV27; cdr3_nt: TGTGCCAGCAGTCTAACCGGGACAGGGACGCGTGAGCAGTTCTTC; cdr3_aa: CASSLTGTGTREQFF
d_call: TRBD2; clone_size: .; j_call: TRBJ2-2; v_call: TRBV5-6; cdr3_nt: TGTGCCAGCAGCTCCCTTAGCGGGGGAAACACCGGGGAGCTGTTTTTT; cdr3_aa: CASSSLSGGNTGELFF
d_call: .; clone_size: few; j_call: TRBJ1-1; v_call: TRBV29-1; cdr3_nt: TGCAGCGTCCGAGGGGGAGAGGGGAGTGGCACTGAAGCTTTCTTT; cdr3_aa: CSVRGGEGSGTEAFF
d_call: .; clone_size: few; j_call: TRBJ1-1; v_call: TRBV20-1; cdr3_nt: TGCAGTGCTAGAGATGGCACAGGGTTTGAAGCTTTCTTT; cdr3_aa: CSARDGTGFEAFF
d_call: TRBD2; clone_size: .; j_call: TRBJ2-3; v_call: TRBV11-2; cdr3_nt: TGTGCCAGCAGCCCCGGACTAGCGGGGGGGTATAGCACAGATACGCAGTATTTT; cdr3_aa: CASSPGLAGGYSTDTQYF
d_call: .; clone_size: .; j_call: TRBJ2-5; v_call: TRBV6-2/TRBV6-3; cdr3_nt: TGTGCCAGCAGTACTCCATTCCTCGGACGGTACCAAGAGACCCAGTACTTC; cdr3_aa: CASSTPFLGRYQETQYF
d_call: .; clone_size: few; j_call: TRBJ1-5; v_call: TRBV27; cdr3_nt: TGTGCCAGCAGTGTTGGGGTTCCCAATCAGCCCCAGCATTTT; cdr3_aa: CASSVGVPNQPQHF
d_call: .; clone_size: .; j_call: TRBJ1-5; v_call: TRBV9; cdr3_nt: TGTGCCAGCAGCGTAGGTTCAGGCCCTCAGCCCCAGCATTTT; cdr3_aa: CASSVGSGPQPQHF
d_call: .; clone_size: few; j_call: TRBJ2-5; v_call: TRBV12-3/TRBV12-4; cdr3_nt: TGTGCCAGCAGTTTTGATGCAGGGCCAGGCTATGAGACCCAGTACTTC; cdr3_aa: CASSFDAGPGYETQYF
d_call: .; clone_size: .; j_call: TRBJ1-1; v_call: TRBV19; cdr3_nt: TGTGCCAGTAGTATAGTGGGGGGCACTGAAGCTTTCTTT; cdr3_aa: CASSIVGGTEAFF
d_call: .; clone_size: many; j_call: TRBJ1-1; v_call: TRBV3-1; cdr3_nt: TGTGCCAGCAGCCCAGGAGTTGAAGCTTTCTTT; cdr3_aa: CASSPGVEAFF
d_call: TRBD1; clone_size: .; j_call: TRBJ1-4; v_call: TRBV5-5; cdr3_nt: TGTGCCAGCAGCTTGGAACGGGCAGGGGGTGAAAAACTGTTTTTT; cdr3_aa: CASSLERAGGEKLFF
d_call: .; clone_size: .; j_call: TRBJ1-1; v_call: TRBV11-1; cdr3_nt: TGTGCCAGCAGCCCCCATACGGGGATTGAAGCTTTCTTT; cdr3_aa: CASSPHTGIEAFF
d_call: TRBD1; clone_size: .; j_call: TRBJ2-1; v_call: TRBV11-2; cdr3_nt: TGTGCCAGCAGCTTACGTCTATGGGATCAGACAGGGGGCGATGAGCAGTTCTTC; cdr3_aa: CASSLRLWDQTGGDEQFF
d_call: .; clone_size: few; j_call: TRBJ1-2; v_call: TRBV4-3; cdr3_nt: TGCGCCAGCAGCCAAGATCGGGTCGACTACTATGGCTACACCTTC; cdr3_aa: CASSQDRVDYYGYTF
d_call: .; clone_size: few; j_call: TRBJ2-7; v_call: TRBV9; cdr3_nt: TGTGCCAGCAGCGTAGGGGCGGCGTCGTTGGACGAGCAGTACTTC; cdr3_aa: CASSVGAASLDEQYF
d_call: TRBD2; clone_size: .; j_call: TRBJ2-1; v_call: TRBV12-3/TRBV12-4; cdr3_nt: TGTGCCAGCAGAGGGCCACTAGCGGGGGGGCCGAATGAGCAGTTCTTC; cdr3_aa: CASRGPLAGGPNEQFF
d_call: .; clone_size: .; j_call: TRBJ2-7; v_call: TRBV6-1; cdr3_nt: TGTGCCAGCAGTGACCCTAGACAGGACCTTCCCTACGAGCAGTACTTC; cdr3_aa: CASSDPRQDLPYEQYF
d_call: .; clone_size: many; j_call: TRBJ1-1; v_call: TRBV4-1; cdr3_nt: TGCGCCAGCAGCCCCTTGGAGTTCACGGGCACTGAAGCTTTCTTT; cdr3_aa: CASSPLEFTGTEAFF
d_call: .; clone_size: few; j_call: TRBJ2-2; v_call: TRBV12-3/TRBV12-4; cdr3_nt: TGTGCCAGCAGTTTAGCGGGGGGGCCCACCGGGGAGCTGTTTTTT; cdr3_aa: CASSLAGGPTGELFF
d_call: TRBD1; clone_size: .; j_call: TRBJ1-5; v_call: TRBV6-1; cdr3_nt: TGTGCCAGCAGTAAACTACAGGGGAATCAGCCCCAGCATTTT; cdr3_aa: CASSKLQGNQPQHF
d_call: .; clone_size: .; j_call: TRBJ2-1; v_call: TRBV10-3; cdr3_nt: TGTGCCATCGGGCGGGGTGAGACCTACAATGAGCAGTTCTTC; cdr3_aa: CAIGRGETYNEQFF
d_call: .; clone_size: .; j_call: TRBJ1-2; v_call: TRBV15; cdr3_nt: TGTGCCACCAGCAGCGGACAGACTTTTCATGGCTACACCTTC; cdr3_aa: CATSSGQTFHGYTF